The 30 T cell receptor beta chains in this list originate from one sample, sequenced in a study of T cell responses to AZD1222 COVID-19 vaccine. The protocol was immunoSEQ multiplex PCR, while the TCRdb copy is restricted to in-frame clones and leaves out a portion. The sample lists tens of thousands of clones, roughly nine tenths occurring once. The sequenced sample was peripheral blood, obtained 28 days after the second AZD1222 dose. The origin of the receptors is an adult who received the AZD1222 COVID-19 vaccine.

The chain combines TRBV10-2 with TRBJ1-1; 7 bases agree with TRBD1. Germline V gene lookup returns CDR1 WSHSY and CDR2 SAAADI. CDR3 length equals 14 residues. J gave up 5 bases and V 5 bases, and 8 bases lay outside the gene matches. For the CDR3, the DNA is TGCGCCAGCAGTAGGTCAGGGGGAGGTACTGAAGCTTTCTTT. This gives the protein CASSRSGGGTEAFF.

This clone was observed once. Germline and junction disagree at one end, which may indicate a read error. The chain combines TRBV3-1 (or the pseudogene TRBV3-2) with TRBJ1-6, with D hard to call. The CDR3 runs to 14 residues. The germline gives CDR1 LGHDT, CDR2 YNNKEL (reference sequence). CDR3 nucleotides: TGTGCCAGCAGCCCTACCCGGGTTTCAAGCGAGTTCGACTTT. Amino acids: CASSPTRVSSEFDF.

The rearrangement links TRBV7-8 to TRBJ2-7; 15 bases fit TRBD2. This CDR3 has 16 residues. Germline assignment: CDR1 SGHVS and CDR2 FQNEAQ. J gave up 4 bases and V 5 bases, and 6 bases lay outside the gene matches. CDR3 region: CASSPWTSGGVYEQYF. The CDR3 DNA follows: TGTGCCAGCAGCCCGTGGACTAGCGGGGGGGTGTACGAGCAGTACTTC.

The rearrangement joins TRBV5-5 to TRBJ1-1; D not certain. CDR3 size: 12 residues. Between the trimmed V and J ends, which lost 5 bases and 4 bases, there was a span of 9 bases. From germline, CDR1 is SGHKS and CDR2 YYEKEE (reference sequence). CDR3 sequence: CASSLRLTEAFF. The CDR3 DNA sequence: TGTGCCAGCAGTTTGCGGCTCACTGAAGCTTTCTTT.

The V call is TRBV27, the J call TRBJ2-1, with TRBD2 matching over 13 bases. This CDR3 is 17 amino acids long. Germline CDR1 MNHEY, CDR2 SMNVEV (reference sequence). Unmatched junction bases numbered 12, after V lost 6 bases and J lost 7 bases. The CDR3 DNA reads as TGTGCCAGCAGCCGTCCGGGACTAGCGGGGTCGGGGAATGAGCAGTTCTTC. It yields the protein CASSRPGLAGSGNEQFF.

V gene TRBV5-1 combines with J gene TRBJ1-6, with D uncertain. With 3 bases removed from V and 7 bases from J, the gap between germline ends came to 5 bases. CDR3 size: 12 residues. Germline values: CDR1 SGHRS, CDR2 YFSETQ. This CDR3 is CASSSGNSPLHF. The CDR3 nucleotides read TGCGCCAGCAGCTCGGGGAATTCACCCCTCCACTTT.

The CDR3 here is CASSVTGVPNYGYTF. The DNA for the CDR3 is TGTGCCAGCAGCGTAACAGGGGTCCCTAACTATGGCTACACCTTC. This chain joins TRBV7-9 and TRBJ1-2; TRBD1 agrees at 7 bases. CDR1 and CDR2 from the germline V gene are SEHNR and FQNEAQ (reference sequence). The CDR3 covers 15 residues. Unmatched junction bases numbered 6, after V lost 5 bases and J lost 0 bases.

The CDR3 coding sequence is TGTGCCAGCAGTGAATTAGCGGGGGGCTACAATGAGCAGTTCTTC. Its protein product is CASSELAGGYNEQFF. V and J are TRBV6-1 and TRBJ2-1; TRBD2 matches 10 bases. Trimming removed 2 bases from V and 3 bases from J; junction bases left unmatched: 1. The CDR3 length is 15 residues. CDR1 and CDR2 (germline): MNHNS, SASEGT.

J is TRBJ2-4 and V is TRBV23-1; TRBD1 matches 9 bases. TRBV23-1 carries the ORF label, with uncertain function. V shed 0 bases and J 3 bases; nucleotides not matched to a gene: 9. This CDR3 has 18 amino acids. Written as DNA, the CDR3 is TGCGCCAGCAGTCAATCTACAGGGACAGGGCGTATCAAAAACATTCAGTACTTC. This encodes CASSQSTGTGRIKNIQYF.

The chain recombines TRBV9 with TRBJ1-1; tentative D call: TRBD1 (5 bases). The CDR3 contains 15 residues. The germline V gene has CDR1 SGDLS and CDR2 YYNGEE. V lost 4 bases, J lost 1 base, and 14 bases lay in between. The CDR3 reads CASSRRHGTNTEAFF. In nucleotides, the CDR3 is TGTGCCAGCAGCAGACGCCACGGGACGAACACTGAAGCTTTCTTT.

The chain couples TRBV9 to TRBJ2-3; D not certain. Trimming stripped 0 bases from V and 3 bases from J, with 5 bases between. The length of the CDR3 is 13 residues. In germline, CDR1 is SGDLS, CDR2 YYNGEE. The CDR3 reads CASSVAGTDTQYF. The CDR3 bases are TGTGCCAGCAGCGTAGCAGGTACAGATACGCAGTATTTT.

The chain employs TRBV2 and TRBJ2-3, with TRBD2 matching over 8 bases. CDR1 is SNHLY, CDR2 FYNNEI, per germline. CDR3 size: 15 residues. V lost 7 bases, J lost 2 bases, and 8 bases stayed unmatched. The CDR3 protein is CASIRGGQDTDTQYF. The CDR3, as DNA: TGTGCCAGCATCCGCGGGGGGCAGGACACAGATACGCAGTATTTT.

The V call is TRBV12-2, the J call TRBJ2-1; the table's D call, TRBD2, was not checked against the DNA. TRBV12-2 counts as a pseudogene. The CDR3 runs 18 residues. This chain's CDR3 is CASRLPTPGAGGVDEQFF. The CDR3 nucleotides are TGTGCAAGTCGCTTACCCACCCCGGGGGCGGGGGGTGTGGATGAGCAGTTCTTC.

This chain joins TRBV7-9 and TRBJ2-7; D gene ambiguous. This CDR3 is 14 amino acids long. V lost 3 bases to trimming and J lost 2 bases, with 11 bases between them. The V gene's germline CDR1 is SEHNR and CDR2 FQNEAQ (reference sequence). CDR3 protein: CASSLPHSPYEQYF. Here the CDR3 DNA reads TGTGCCAGCAGCTTGCCGCACAGTCCCTACGAGCAGTACTTC.

CDR3 sequence: CASSSYTDSPLHF. The CDR3 bases are TGTGCCAGCAGCTCTTACACAGATTCACCCCTCCACTTT. The chain links TRBV7-2 to TRBJ1-6; no firm D call. This CDR3 is built from 13 residues. Germline values: CDR1 SGHTA, CDR2 FQGNSA. V lost 4 bases and J lost 8, with 9 bases in between.

CDR3 in amino acids: CASSLTRTGDQETQYF. The CDR3 DNA reads TGTGCCAGCAGCTTAACGCGGACAGGGGACCAAGAGACCCAGTACTTC. The chain is built from TRBV7-9 and TRBJ2-5; 9 nucleotides line up with TRBD1. CDR1 SEHNR and CDR2 FQNEAQ come from the germline V gene (reference sequence). This CDR3 spans 16 amino acids. With 2 bases clipped from V and 0 bases from J, the junction kept 4 bases outside the gene matches.

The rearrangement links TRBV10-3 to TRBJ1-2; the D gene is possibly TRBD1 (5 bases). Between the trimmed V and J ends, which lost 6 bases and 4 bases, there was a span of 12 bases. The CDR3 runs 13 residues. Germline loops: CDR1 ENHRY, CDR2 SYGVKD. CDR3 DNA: TGTGCCATCAGACAGGACGTCTCCTATGGCTACACCTTC. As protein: CAIRQDVSYGYTF.

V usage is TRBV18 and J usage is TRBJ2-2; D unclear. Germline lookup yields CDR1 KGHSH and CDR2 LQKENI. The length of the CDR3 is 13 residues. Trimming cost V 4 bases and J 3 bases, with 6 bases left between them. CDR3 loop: CASSLSYTGELFF. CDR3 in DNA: TGTGCCAGCTCACTTTCGTACACCGGGGAGCTGTTTTTT.

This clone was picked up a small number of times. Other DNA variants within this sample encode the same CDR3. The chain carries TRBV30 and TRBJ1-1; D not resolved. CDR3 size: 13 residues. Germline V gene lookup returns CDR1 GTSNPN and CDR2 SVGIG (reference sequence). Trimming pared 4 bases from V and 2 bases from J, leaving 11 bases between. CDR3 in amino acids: CAWTDGFNTEAFF. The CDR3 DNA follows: TGTGCCTGGACCGACGGCTTTAACACTGAAGCTTTCTTT.

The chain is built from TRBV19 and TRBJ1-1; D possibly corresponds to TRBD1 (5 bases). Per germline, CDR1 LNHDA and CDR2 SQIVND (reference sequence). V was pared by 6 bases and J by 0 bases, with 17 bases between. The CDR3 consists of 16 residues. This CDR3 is CASRIRDGDMNTEAFF. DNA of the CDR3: TGTGCCAGTAGGATCAGGGACGGAGACATGAACACTGAAGCTTTCTTT.

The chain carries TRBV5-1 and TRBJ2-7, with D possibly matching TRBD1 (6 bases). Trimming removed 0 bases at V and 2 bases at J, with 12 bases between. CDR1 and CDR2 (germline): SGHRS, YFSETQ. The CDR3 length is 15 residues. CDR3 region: CASSLARGGPYEQYF. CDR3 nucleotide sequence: TGCGCCAGCAGCTTGGCCAGGGGTGGGCCCTACGAGCAGTACTTC.

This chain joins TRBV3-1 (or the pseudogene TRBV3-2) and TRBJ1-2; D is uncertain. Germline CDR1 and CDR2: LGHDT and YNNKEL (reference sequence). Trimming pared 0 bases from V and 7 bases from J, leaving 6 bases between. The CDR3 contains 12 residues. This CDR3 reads CASSQDVSGYTF. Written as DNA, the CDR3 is TGTGCCAGCAGCCAAGACGTTAGTGGCTACACCTTC.

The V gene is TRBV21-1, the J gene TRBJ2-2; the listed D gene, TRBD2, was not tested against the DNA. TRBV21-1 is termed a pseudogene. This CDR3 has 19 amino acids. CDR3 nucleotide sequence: TGTGCCAGCAGCAAAATTAAAACACTTATTAAGCTAGTCACCGGGGAGCTGTTTTTT. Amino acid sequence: CASSKIKTLIKLVTGELFF.

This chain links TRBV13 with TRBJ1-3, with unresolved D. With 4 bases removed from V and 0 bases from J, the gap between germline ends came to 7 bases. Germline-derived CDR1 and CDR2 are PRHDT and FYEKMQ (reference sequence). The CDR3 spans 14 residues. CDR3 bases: TGTGCCAGCAGCTCGCGCAGCTCTGGAAACACCATATATTTT. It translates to CASSSRSSGNTIYF.

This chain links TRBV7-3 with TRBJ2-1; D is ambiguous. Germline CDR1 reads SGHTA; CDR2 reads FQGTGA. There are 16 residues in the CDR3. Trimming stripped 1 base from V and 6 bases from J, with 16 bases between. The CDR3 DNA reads TGTGCCAGCAGCTTAAGTTTTCTGGACGGACCCAATGAGCAGTTCTTC. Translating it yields CASSLSFLDGPNEQFF.

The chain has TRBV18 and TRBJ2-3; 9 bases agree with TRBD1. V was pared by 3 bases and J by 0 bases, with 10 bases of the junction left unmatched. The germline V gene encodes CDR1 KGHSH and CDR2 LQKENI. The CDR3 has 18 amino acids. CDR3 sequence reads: CASSPGQGVWLSTDTQYF. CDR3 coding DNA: TGTGCCAGCTCACCGGGACAGGGAGTATGGCTAAGCACAGATACGCAGTATTTT. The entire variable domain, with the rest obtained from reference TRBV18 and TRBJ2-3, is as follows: NAGVMQNPRHLVRRRGQEARLRCSPMKGHSHVYWYRQLPEEGLKFMVYLQKENIIDESGMPKERFSAEFPKEGPSILRIQQVVRGDSAAYFCASSPGQGVWLSTDTQYFGPGTRLTVL.

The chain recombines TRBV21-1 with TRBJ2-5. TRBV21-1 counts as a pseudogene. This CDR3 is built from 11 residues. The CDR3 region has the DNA TGTGCCAGCAGCTTAGTCCTGTTGGATTACTTC. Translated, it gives CASSLVLLDYF.

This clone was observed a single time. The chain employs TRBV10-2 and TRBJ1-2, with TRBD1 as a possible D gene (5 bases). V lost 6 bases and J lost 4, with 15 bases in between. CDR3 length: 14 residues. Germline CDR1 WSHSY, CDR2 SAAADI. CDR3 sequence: CASRLRDAGYGYTF. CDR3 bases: TGCGCCAGCAGGCTCCGGGACGCTGGCTATGGCTACACCTTC.

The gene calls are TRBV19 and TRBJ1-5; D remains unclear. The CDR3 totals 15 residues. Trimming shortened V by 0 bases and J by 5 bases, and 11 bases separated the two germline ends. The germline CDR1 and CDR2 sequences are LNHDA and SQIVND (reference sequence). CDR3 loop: CASSIDQGRDQPQHF. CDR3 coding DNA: TGTGCCAGTAGTATAGATCAAGGGCGGGATCAGCCCCAGCATTTT.

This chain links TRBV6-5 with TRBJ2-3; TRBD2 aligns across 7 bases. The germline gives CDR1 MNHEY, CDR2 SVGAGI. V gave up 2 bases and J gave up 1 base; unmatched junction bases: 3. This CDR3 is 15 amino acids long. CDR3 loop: CASSYPSGGTDTQYF. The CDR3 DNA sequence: TGTGCCAGCAGTTACCCCAGCGGGGGCACAGATACGCAGTATTTT.